Listed below are T cell receptor beta chains from one sample, sequenced in a study of cytomegalovirus exposure and HLA in healthy donors. Sequencing was performed with immunoSEQ multiplex PCR; in TCRdb, only in-frame clones are kept and a portion is missing. The repertoire includes around 150,000 clones, roughly four fifths of them detected once, and 1.2% to 1.5% sits in the top ten. The sample taken for sequencing was PBMCs. The origin of the receptors is a man aged 18 to 30 in good health and CMV-seronegative. Each CDR3 is given with its conserved first and last residue. Each record gives: D gene, V gene, J gene, clone size, CDR3 protein, CDR3 DNA. D genes are given only for firm matches. Size is stated for part of the rows, as once, few or many counts, or as a class when the clone is expanded.

D: -
V: TRBV5-1
J: TRBJ2-5
size: few
CDR3: CASSFAGGHYQETQYF
DNA: TGCGCCAGCAGCTTTGCTGGCGGGCATTACCAAGAGACCCAGTACTTC

D: -
V: TRBV21-1
J: TRBJ2-2
size: -
CDR3: CASSKNRRALITGELFF
DNA: TGTGCCAGCAGCAAGAATAGGCGGGCCCTTATCACCGGGGAGCTGTTTTTT

D: -
V: TRBV10-1
J: TRBJ2-7
size: -
CDR3: CASSESPVIRYYEQYF
DNA: TGCGCCAGCAGTGAGTCGCCGGTGATACGGTACTACGAGCAGTACTTC

D: TRBD1
V: TRBV18
J: TRBJ1-1
size: -
CDR3: CASSSTGSNTEAFF
DNA: TGTGCCAGCTCTTCGACAGGGTCGAACACTGAAGCTTTCTTT

D: TRBD1
V: TRBV19
J: TRBJ1-5
size: -
CDR3: CASLSGTGKGRPQHF
DNA: TGTGCCAGCCTCTCCGGGACAGGTAAGGGAAGGCCCCAGCATTTT

D: -
V: TRBV4-3
J: TRBJ2-7
size: -
CDR3: CASSQDGQTHYEQYF
DNA: TGCGCCAGCAGCCAAGACGGACAGACACACTACGAGCAGTACTTC

D: -
V: TRBV5-4
J: TRBJ2-1
size: -
CDR3: CASSSGRGYNEQFF
DNA: TGTGCCAGCAGCTCGGGGAGGGGGTACAATGAGCAGTTCTTC

D: -
V: TRBV7-2
J: TRBJ1-5
size: -
CDR3: CASSLEIGRQASNQPQHF
DNA: TGTGCCAGCAGCTTAGAAATCGGCCGACAGGCTAGCAATCAGCCCCAGCATTTT

D: -
V: TRBV4-1
J: TRBJ1-1
size: -
CDR3: CASSQAQGSYSEAFF
DNA: TGCGCCAGCAGCCAAGCCCAGGGGTCCTACAGTGAAGCTTTCTTT

D: TRBD2
V: TRBV7-7
J: TRBJ2-1
size: -
CDR3: CASSSGLAHNEQFF
DNA: TGTGCCAGCAGCTCGGGACTAGCGCACAATGAGCAGTTCTTC

D: -
V: TRBV30
J: TRBJ2-5
size: -
CDR3: CAWTRGAVETQYF
DNA: TGTGCCTGGACCCGGGGGGCGGTGGAGACCCAGTACTTC

D: TRBD1
V: TRBV25-1
J: TRBJ1-1
size: -
CDR3: CASRTGFRGEAFF
DNA: TGTGCCAGCAGGACAGGGTTCAGGGGTGAAGCTTTCTTT

D: -
V: TRBV29-1
J: TRBJ2-5
size: few
CDR3: CSVVPSEQGTQYF
DNA: TGCAGCGTCGTACCTTCCGAGCAGGGGACCCAGTACTTC

D: TRBD2
V: TRBV4-3
J: TRBJ2-2
size: -
CDR3: CASSQEGGIADAGELFF
DNA: TGCGCCAGCAGCCAAGAGGGGGGGATAGCGGACGCCGGGGAGCTGTTTTTT

D: TRBD2
V: TRBV9
J: TRBJ2-1
size: -
CDR3: CASSVGGTSGDNEQFF
DNA: TGTGCCAGCAGCGTCGGTGGGACTAGCGGGGACAATGAGCAGTTCTTC

D: TRBD1
V: TRBV5-1
J: TRBJ1-2
size: -
CDR3: CASSEQGNYGYTF
DNA: TGCGCCAGTTCCGAACAGGGGAACTATGGCTACACCTTC

D: TRBD1
V: TRBV9
J: TRBJ1-4
size: few
CDR3: CASSAGRYRGNEKLFF
DNA: TGTGCCAGCAGCGCCGGAAGGTACAGGGGTAATGAAAAACTGTTTTTT